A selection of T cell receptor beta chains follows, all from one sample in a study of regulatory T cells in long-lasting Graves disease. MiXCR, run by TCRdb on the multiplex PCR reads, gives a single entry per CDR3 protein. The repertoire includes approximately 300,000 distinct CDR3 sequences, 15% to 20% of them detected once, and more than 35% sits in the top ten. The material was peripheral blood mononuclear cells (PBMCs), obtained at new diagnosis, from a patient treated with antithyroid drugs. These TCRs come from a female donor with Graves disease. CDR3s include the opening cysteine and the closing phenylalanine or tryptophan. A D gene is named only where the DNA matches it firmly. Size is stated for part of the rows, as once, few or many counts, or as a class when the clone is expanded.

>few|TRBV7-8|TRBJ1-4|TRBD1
TGTGCCAGCAGCTTAGCATCAGGGGGGTTTGAAAAACTGTTTTTT
CASSLASGGFEKLFF
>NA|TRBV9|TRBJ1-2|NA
TGTGCCAGCAGCGTAGCTGTAGAGGGGCTGGTTGGCTACACCTTC
CASSVAVEGLVGYTF
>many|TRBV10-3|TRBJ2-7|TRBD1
TGTGCCATCAGGGGGGACAGGGCCTACGAGCAGTACTTC
CAIRGDRAYEQYF
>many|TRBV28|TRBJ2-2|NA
TGTGCCAGCAGTGCTGGACAGCTTGACACCGGGGAGCTGTTTTTT
CASSAGQLDTGELFF
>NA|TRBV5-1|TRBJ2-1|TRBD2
TGCGCCAGCAGCTTGACCGGGACTAGCGGGAGTAATGAGCAGTTCTTC
CASSLTGTSGSNEQFF
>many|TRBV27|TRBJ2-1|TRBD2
TGTGCCAGCAGTACAACTAGCGGGAGCATCAATGAGCAGTTCTTC
CASSTTSGSINEQFF
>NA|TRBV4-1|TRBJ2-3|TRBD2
TGCGCCAGCAGCCAACAGGGAGCGGGAACAGATACGCAGTATTTT
CASSQQGAGTDTQYF
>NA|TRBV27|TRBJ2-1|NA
TGTGCCAGCAGTTTACCGGCCAGCTCCTACAATGAGCAGTTCTTC
CASSLPASSYNEQFF
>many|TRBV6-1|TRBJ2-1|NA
TGTGCCAGCAGTGAAGCGGCCCAGGGTGAGCAGTTCTTC
CASSEAAQGEQFF
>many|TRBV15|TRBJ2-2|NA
TGTGCCACCAGCGAGCCGGTTCTTACCGGGGAGCTGTTTTTT
CATSEPVLTGELFF
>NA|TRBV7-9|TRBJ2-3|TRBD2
TGTGCCAGCAGCTTAACGCCGGGACTAGCGGGGGGCACAGATACGCAGTATTTT
CASSLTPGLAGGTDTQYF
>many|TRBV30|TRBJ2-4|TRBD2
TGTGCCTGGACTAGCGGGCCTACTAGCGGGCCCAAAAACATTCAGTACTTC
CAWTSGPTSGPKNIQYF
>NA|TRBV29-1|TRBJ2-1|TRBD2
TGCAGCGTGGGCCGGACTAGCGGGAGGAACAATGAGCAGTTCTTC
CSVGRTSGRNNEQFF
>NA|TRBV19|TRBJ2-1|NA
TGTGCCTCCACGGACTTAGGATCGTACAATGAGCAGTTCTTC
CASTDLGSYNEQFF
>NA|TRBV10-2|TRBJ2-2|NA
TGCGCCAGCAGTGCAGGTCAGCGTACGTACGGGGAGCTGTTTTTT
CASSAGQRTYGELFF
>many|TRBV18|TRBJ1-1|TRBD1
TGTGCCAGCTCACCCTTAGGGACAGGGGACACTGAAGCTTTCTTT
CASSPLGTGDTEAFF
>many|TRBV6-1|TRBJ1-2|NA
TGTGCCACCAGGGATCCCTATGGCTACACCTTC
CATRDPYGYTF
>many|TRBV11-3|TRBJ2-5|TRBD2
TGTGCCAGCACCCCATGGGGGACTACACAAGAGACCCAGTACTTC
CASTPWGTTQETQYF
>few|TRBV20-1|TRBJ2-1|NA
TGCAGTGCTAGTGTATTCGGCTACAATGAGCAGTTCTTC
CSASVFGYNEQFF
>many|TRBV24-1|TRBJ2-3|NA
TGTGCCACCAGTGAGCTAACAGGGGATACGCAGTATTTT
CATSELTGDTQYF
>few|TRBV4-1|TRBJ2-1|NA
TGCGCCAGCAGCCAAGCTGACCCCTTGCCGGGCAATGAGCAGTTCTTC
CASSQADPLPGNEQFF
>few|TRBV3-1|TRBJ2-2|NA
TGTGCCAGCAGCCCTAGCAGGCACGACGGGGAGCTGTTTTTT
CASSPSRHDGELFF
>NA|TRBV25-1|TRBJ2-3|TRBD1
TGTGCCAGCAGCCAAGATGATCTACGGGACAGGGATCGATATACGCAGTATTTT
CASSQDDLRDRDRYTQYF
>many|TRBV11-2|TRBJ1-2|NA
TGTGCCAGCAGCTTGGCCCCAAAGAATGGCTACACCTTC
CASSLAPKNGYTF
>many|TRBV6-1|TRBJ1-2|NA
TGTGCCAGCAGCCCCACCGCCGGACAGAACTATGGCTACACCTTC
CASSPTAGQNYGYTF
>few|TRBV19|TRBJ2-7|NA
TGTGCCAGTAGTATGAACCGCTACGAGCAGTACTTC
CASSMNRYEQYF
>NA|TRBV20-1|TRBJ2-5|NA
TGCAGTGCTGGGGTGGGGTGGCCGAACCCTCAAGAGACCCAGTACTTC
CSAGVGWPNPQETQYF
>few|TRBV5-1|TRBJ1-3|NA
TGCGCCAGCAGCTTGGGGGGTGGAACCTCTGGAAACACCATATATTTT
CASSLGGGTSGNTIYF
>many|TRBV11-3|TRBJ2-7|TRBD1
TGTGCCAGCAGCATAAGACAGGGAATGGAGCAGTACTTC
CASSIRQGMEQYF
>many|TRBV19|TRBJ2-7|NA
TGTGCCAGTAGTGGTGCAGGCGTGGACGAGCAGTACTTC
CASSGAGVDEQYF